This TCR beta chain was identified during a study of type 1 regulatory T cells listed by TCRdb under 2021. Notes on the research overall: The study characterized an in vitro protocol that generated a Tr1-enriched, alloantigen-specific CD4 T cell product named T-allo10. Patients with hematological malignancies who were receiving allogeneic hematopoietic stem cell transplantation were the group in which T-allo10 was being clinically evaluated. The research as a whole found: A more restricted TCR repertoire was observed in Tr1 cells than in non-Tr1 cells, and this restriction was interpreted in the study as alloantigen-induced clonal expansion.

Points on this clonotype: Its antigen target is currently unknown. Base-call qualities are not available, and no considerably larger clone is one nucleotide away.

The sample was run on an Illumina MiSeq. The public sequencing data were trimmed at Q25 with fastp and processed into clonotypes with MiXCR by TCRdb, which kept only in-frame beta chains. Entries that share a CDR3 protein sequence are merged under the most common genes and DNA. The sample has several thousand distinct CDR3 sequences on record, 30% to 40% of them singletons. Clones ranked in the top ten supply about 25% of the sample. The CDR3 contains 14 residues, cysteine and phenylalanine counted. The CDR3 DNA has 42 bases and is translated from base 1. CDR1 and CDR2 were assigned from the germline V gene (reference sequence) as LNHDA and SQIVND. V loses 5 bases, J loses 6 bases, and the germline ends lie 14 bases apart.

The sequence was collected from a human donor in good health. The sample comprised cultured type 1 regulatory T (Tr1) cells, either the whole culture or a sorted fraction (not recorded which). The cell subset or site tag for this specimen amounts to: type 1 regulatory T cells sorted from the T-allo10 product. The chain was built from TRBV19 and TRBJ1-5, and TRBD1 may be the D gene, going by 6 matching bases. The CDR3: CASSANGGGQPQHF. The sequenced DNA is TGTGCCAGTAGTGCCAACGGGGGCGGTCAGCCCCAGCATTTT.